This entry describes one TCR beta chain. The antigen is unknown. The sample comes from a study of shared clonotypes between healthy human individuals. Overall study findings and caveats: Compared with clonotypes that all four donors shared, non-shared clonotypes had lower generation probabilities.

Deep-level assay runs were performed. Clones were sequenced by immunoSEQ multiplex PCR, and TCRdb holds only the in-frame ones, with some missing. This sample has some 2 million clones; approximately 94% occur once, and the top ten carry approximately 1.2%. CD8 cells regarded as naive lacked CD45RO, were positively chosen for CCR7, and omitted terminally differentiated effector memory CD45RA+ cells. The sample was naive CD8+ T cells sorted from blood. The receptor was isolated from a young man in good health.

The CDR3 region is CASSYYQDSEQFF. For the CDR3, the DNA is TGTGCCAGTAGCTACTACCAGGACAGTGAGCAGTTCTTC. The chain couples TRBV19 to TRBJ2-1, with D possibly TRBD1 on 6 matching bases. The length of the CDR3 is 13 residues. CDR1 is LNHDA, CDR2 SQIVND, per germline (reference sequence). V dropped 6 bases and J dropped 9 bases, with 15 bases sitting between them.